The 21 T cell receptor beta chains in this list originate from one sample, sequenced in a study of T cells in Graves' hyperthyroidism and ophthalmopathy. Using RNA transcripts as the source, TCR beta CDR3 regions were amplified. Using the HTBI primer set, a first-round RT-PCR was run on the TCR CDR3. Each CDR3 protein gets one entry after TCRdb re-called the multiplex PCR reads with MiXCR. The sample gives about 600,000 distinct CDR3 sequences, about 14% of which show up once; around 7% is in the top ten. Sequenced: blood. The receptor source for this set is a woman between 18 and 29 years old with Graves' ophthalmopathy.

This clonotype was observed a handful of times. A read error may account for a junction end that differs from germline. The rearrangement joins TRBV30 to TRBJ2-6; D perhaps matches TRBD1 (8 bases). The CDR3 contains 12 residues. The germline CDR1 and CDR2 sequences are GTSNPN and SVGIG (reference sequence). CDR3 coding DNA: TGTGCCTGGAGTAAACAGGGGGGGTCTCTTTCTTTC. Protein sequence: CAWSKQGGSLSF.

This clonotype has ten or more counts. The V call is TRBV11-2, the J call TRBJ1-1; D uncertain. Trimming took off 6 bases at V and 3 bases at J, with 14 bases between the two ends. The CDR3 is 14 amino acids. CDR1 SGHAT and CDR2 FQNNGV come from the germline V gene. CDR3 residues: CASRQTLRYTEAFF. The CDR3 nucleotides read TGTGCCAGCAGGCAAACACTTAGGTACACTGAAGCTTTCTTT.

The chain uses TRBV5-1 and TRBJ1-2; 8 bases are a match to TRBD1. The germline V gene has CDR1 SGHRS and CDR2 YFSETQ. V shed 2 bases and J 7 bases; nucleotides not matched to a gene: 13. CDR3 size: 16 residues. CDR3 residues: CASSFRDRPPGGGYTF. The CDR3 nucleotides read TGCGCCAGCAGCTTCCGGGACAGGCCCCCGGGAGGTGGCTACACCTTC.

This clonotype was seen at least ten times. The V gene is TRBV7-3, the J gene TRBJ2-2; 12 bases are shared with TRBD2. The CDR3 loop spans 21 amino acids. Germline V gene data show CDR1 as SGHTA and CDR2 as FQGTGA. With V trimmed by 7 bases and J by 1 base, 19 bases remained unmatched. The DNA of the CDR3 is TGTGCCAGCAAGCCCGTTGAAGAAGGGCAACTAGCGGGAGGGAACACCGGGGAGCTGTTTTTT. It yields the protein CASKPVEEGQLAGGNTGELFF.

In this sample, this clonotype turned up many times. The chain recombines TRBV6-2 or TRBV6-3 with TRBJ1-5; D call uncertain. The CDR3 covers 19 residues. Trimming stripped 0 bases from V and 4 bases from J, with 22 bases between. Germline CDR1 is MNHEY and CDR2 is SVGEGT. This CDR3 reads CASSYSRRGKLRTNQPQHF. The CDR3 region has the DNA TGTGCCAGCAGTTACTCCCGGAGAGGGAAGTTACGAACTAATCAGCCCCAGCATTTT.

This clonotype has ten or more counts. This chain uses TRBV12-3 or TRBV12-4 with TRBJ1-5, with D uncertain. The CDR3 loop spans 11 amino acids. V lost 1 base, J lost 10 bases, and 5 bases lay in between. The CDR3 sequence: CASSLGRPQHF. Here the CDR3 DNA reads TGTGCCAGCAGTTTAGGAAGACCCCAGCATTTT.

The rearrangement uses TRBV24-1 and TRBJ2-1, with 7 bases fitting TRBD2. The trim removed 4 bases at V and 13 bases at J, leaving 9 bases unmatched. The germline CDR1 and CDR2 sequences are KGHDR and SFDVKD. This CDR3 is built from 13 residues. The CDR3 DNA is TGTGCCACCAGTGACCGTATAGCGGGTTTCCAGTTCTTC. As protein: CATSDRIAGFQFF.

This clonotype was detected many times. V usage is TRBV20-1 and J usage is TRBJ1-1; possibly TRBD1 for D (5 bases). V lost 8 bases and J 1 base, leaving 20 bases between the germline ends. The CDR3 extends over 15 amino acids. The germline CDR1 and CDR2 sequences are DFQATT and SNEGSKA (reference sequence). CDR3 protein: CSTGRGGHQNTEAFF. DNA for the CDR3: TGCAGTACCGGGAGGGGCGGACACCAGAACACTGAAGCTTTCTTT.

This clonotype was seen many times. The chain couples TRBV5-1 to TRBJ1-2; weak D call: TRBD1 (5 bases). This CDR3 is built from 14 residues. V was pared by 4 bases and J by 8 bases, with 18 bases between. From germline, CDR1 is SGHRS and CDR2 YFSETQ. The CDR3 bases are TGCGCCAGCAGCCCCGCGGGGGAAGTTGAAGGCTACACCTTC. Protein: CASSPAGEVEGYTF.

In this sample, this clonotype turned up a few times. The V call is TRBV20-1, the J call TRBJ2-7; D is ambiguous. This CDR3 comprises 11 residues. Between the trimmed V and J ends, which lost 5 bases and 5 bases, there was a span of 10 bases. The V gene's germline CDR1 is DFQATT and CDR2 SNEGSKA (reference sequence). Here the CDR3 reads CSAPQFHEQYF. CDR3 nucleotide sequence: TGCAGTGCTCCTCAGTTCCACGAGCAGTACTTC.

This clonotype was seen many times. The rearrangement joins TRBV20-1 to TRBJ1-2; D unclear. Per germline, CDR1 DFQATT and CDR2 SNEGSKA (reference sequence). This CDR3 region has 15 residues. V gave up 2 bases and J gave up 2 bases, with 15 bases separating them. CDR3 loop: CSARPPGQANYGYTF. CDR3 nucleotides: TGCAGTGCTAGACCCCCCGGGCAGGCCAACTATGGCTACACCTTC.

The sample holds a few counts of this clonotype. The genes are TRBV7-8 and TRBJ2-3, with 12 bases lining up with TRBD2. The CDR3 sequence is 21 residues long. Germline CDR1 is SGHVS and CDR2 is FQNEAQ. J was trimmed by 0 bases and V by 4 bases; bases with no gene match: 17. The CDR3 region has the DNA TGTGCCAGCAGCTCCCCCCCCAATAGTTGGACTAGCGGGATTAGCACAGATACGCAGTATTTT. It is translated as CASSSPPNSWTSGISTDTQYF.

This clonotype was detected a few times. The chain couples TRBV5-1 to TRBJ1-1; D is unclear. Germline CDR1 is SGHRS and CDR2 is YFSETQ. Trimming cost V 5 bases and J 1 base, with 9 bases left between them. There are 13 residues in the CDR3. The CDR3 protein is CASRSDPNTEAFF. The DNA of the CDR3 is TGCGCCAGCAGATCAGATCCGAACACTGAAGCTTTCTTT.

This chain uses TRBV19 with TRBJ1-3; no reliable D call. The CDR3 runs to 14 residues. Germline CDR1 and CDR2: LNHDA and SQIVND (reference sequence). The germline V and J ends were trimmed by 1 base and 0 bases, with 4 bases remaining between them. CDR3 residues: CASSIGVSGNTIYF. The CDR3 coding sequence is TGTGCCAGTAGTATAGGGGTCTCTGGAAACACCATATATTTT.

J is TRBJ2-5 and V is TRBV29-1, with no clear D. Trimming removed 5 bases from V and 1 base from J, with 2 bases in between. The CDR3 has 10 residues. CDR1 is SQVTM, CDR2 ANQGSEA, per germline. CDR3 bases: TGCAGCGTTTGCCAAGAGACCCAGTACTTC. Its translation: CSVCQETQYF.

This clonotype was found many times. The genes are TRBV2 and TRBJ1-4; 9 bases line up with TRBD1. The CDR3 loop spans 15 amino acids. Germline lookup yields CDR1 SNHLY and CDR2 FYNNEI. The V and J ends lost 2 bases and 7 bases, in that order; junction bases with no gene match: 5. The CDR3 DNA reads as TGTGCCAGCAGTGAACGGGACAGGGTCGGTGAAAAACTGTTTTTT. Residues: CASSERDRVGEKLFF.

This clonotype was recorded at least ten times. The chain employs TRBV11-3 and TRBJ1-1; D gene unclear. Trimming took 8 bases from V and 4 from J, leaving 23 bases between them. From germline, CDR1 is SGHNT and CDR2 YENEEA. This CDR3 has 16 amino acids. DNA for the CDR3: TGTGCCAGCTCAAACGGAGGATCTTTGGAGGGCACTGAAGCTTTCTTT. This translates into CASSNGGSLEGTEAFF.

This clonotype showed up many times. The chain employs TRBV13 and TRBJ2-5, with 9 bases aligning to TRBD1. The V gene end was trimmed by 5 bases and the J gene end by 5 bases; junction bases not matched to a gene: 6. The germline V gene has CDR1 PRHDT and CDR2 FYEKMQ (reference sequence). The CDR3 runs 14 residues. The CDR3 protein is CASSTPDRGETQYF. The DNA for the CDR3 is TGTGCCAGCAGCACGCCAGACAGGGGGGAGACCCAGTACTTC.

At least ten counts were recorded for this clonotype. The chain recombines TRBV2 with TRBJ2-3; D call uncertain. From germline, CDR1 is SNHLY and CDR2 FYNNEI. Trimming shortened V by 0 bases and J by 1 base, and 8 bases separated the two germline ends. The length of the CDR3 is 15 residues. The CDR3 DNA reads TGTGCCAGCAGTGAAGCAGGGTCGGGCACAGATACGCAGTATTTT. It encodes CASSEAGSGTDTQYF.

This clonotype appeared many times. The CDR3 reads CSAPMQGSGVYEQYF. CDR3 in DNA: TGCAGTGCTCCAATGCAGGGGTCGGGGGTCTACGAGCAGTACTTC. V and J are TRBV20-1 and TRBJ2-7; D possibly uses TRBD1 or TRBD2 (6 bases each). The V gene lost 5 bases and the J gene lost 3 bases, with 20 bases spanning the gap. The germline CDR1 and CDR2 sequences are DFQATT and SNEGSKA (reference sequence). CDR3 length: 15 residues.

This sequence joins TRBV5-1 and TRBJ2-2, with 10 bases that match TRBD1. The CDR3 covers 16 residues. Germline V lookup: CDR1 SGHRS, CDR2 YFSETQ. V lost 3 bases to trimming and J lost 4 bases; unmatched junction nucleotides: 6. The CDR3, as DNA: TGCGCCAGCAGCTCCGACAGGGGGCCGTTCACCGGGGAGCTGTTTTTT. Its protein is CASSSDRGPFTGELFF.